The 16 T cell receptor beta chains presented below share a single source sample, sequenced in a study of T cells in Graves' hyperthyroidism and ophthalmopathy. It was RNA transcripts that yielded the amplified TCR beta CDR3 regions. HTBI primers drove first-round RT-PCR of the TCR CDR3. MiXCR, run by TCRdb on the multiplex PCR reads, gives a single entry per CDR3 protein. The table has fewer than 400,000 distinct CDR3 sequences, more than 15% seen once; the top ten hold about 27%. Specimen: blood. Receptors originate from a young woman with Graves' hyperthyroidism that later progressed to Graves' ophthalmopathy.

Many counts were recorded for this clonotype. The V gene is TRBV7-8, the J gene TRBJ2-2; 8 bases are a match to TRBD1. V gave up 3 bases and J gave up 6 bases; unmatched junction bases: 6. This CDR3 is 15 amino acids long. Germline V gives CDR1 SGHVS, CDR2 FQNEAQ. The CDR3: CASSFQGATPGELFF. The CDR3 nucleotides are TGTGCCAGCAGCTTTCAGGGGGCTACCCCCGGGGAGCTGTTTTTT. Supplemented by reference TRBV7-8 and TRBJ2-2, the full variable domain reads GAGVSQSPRYKVAKRGQDVALRCDPISGHVSLFWYQQALGQGPEFLTYFQNEAQLDKSGLPSDRFFAERPEGSVSTLKIQRTQQEDSAVYLCASSFQGATPGELFFGEGSRLTVL.

The CDR3 bases are TGTGCCAGCAGCGTGGGGACCGTAGATACGCAGTATTTT. This codes for CASSVGTVDTQYF. The genes are TRBV9 and TRBJ2-3; possibly TRBD1 or TRBD2 for D (5 bases each). The V gene lost 2 bases and the J gene lost 5 bases, with 9 bases spanning the gap. Germline V lookup: CDR1 SGDLS, CDR2 YYNGEE. There are 13 residues in the CDR3.

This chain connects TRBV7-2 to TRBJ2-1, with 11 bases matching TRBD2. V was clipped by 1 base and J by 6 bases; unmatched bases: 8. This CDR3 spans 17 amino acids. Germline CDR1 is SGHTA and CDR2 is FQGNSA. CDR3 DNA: TGTGCCAGCAGCTTAGGACTAGCGGGATTCAAGGGCAATGAGCAGTTCTTC. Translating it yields CASSLGLAGFKGNEQFF. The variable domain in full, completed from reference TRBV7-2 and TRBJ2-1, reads GAGVSQSPSNKVTEKGKDVELRCDPISGHTALYWYRQSLGQGLEFLIYFQGNSAPDKSGLPSDRFSAERTGGSVSTLTIQRTQQEDSAVYLCASSLGLAGFKGNEQFFGPGTRLTVL.

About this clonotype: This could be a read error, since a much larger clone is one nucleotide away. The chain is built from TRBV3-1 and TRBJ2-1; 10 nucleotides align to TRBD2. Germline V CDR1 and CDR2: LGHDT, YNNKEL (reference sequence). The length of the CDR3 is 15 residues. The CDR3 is CASSPSGRIGNGQFF. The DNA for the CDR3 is TGTGCCAGCAGCCCTAGCGGGAGAATCGGCAATGGGCAGTTCTTC.

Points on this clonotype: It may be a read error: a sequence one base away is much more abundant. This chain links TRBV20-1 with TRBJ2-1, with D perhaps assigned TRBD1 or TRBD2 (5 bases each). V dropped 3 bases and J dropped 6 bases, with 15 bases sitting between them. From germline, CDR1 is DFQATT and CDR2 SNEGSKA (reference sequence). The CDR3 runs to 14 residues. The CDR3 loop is CSASGWGSVNEQFF. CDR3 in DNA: TGCAGTGCTAGTGGTTGGGGGTCGGTCAATGAGCAGTTCTTC.

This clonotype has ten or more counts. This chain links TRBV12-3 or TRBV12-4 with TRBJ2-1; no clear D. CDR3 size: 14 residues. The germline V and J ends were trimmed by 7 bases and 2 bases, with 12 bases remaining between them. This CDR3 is CASTPGSTYNEQFF. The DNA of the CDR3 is TGTGCCAGCACTCCGGGTTCAACCTACAATGAGCAGTTCTTC.

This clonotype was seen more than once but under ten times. The DNA for the CDR3 is TGTGCCACCAGCAGAGATAAGGACAGTATTTCCTCCTACGAGCAGTACTTC. Protein: CATSRDKDSISSYEQYF. J is TRBJ2-7 and V is TRBV15; D is possibly TRBD1 (6 bases). Trimming removed 0 bases at V and 0 bases at J, with 15 bases between. The germline V gene has CDR1 LNHNV and CDR2 YYDKDF (reference sequence). This CDR3 comprises 17 residues.

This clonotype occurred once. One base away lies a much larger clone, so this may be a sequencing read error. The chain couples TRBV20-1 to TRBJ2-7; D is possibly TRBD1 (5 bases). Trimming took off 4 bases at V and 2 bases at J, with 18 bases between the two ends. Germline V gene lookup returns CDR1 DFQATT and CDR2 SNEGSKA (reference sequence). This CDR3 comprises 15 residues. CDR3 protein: CSAKASRQPTYEQYF. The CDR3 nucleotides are TGCAGTGCTAAAGCCTCGCGACAGCCAACCTACGAGCAGTACTTC.

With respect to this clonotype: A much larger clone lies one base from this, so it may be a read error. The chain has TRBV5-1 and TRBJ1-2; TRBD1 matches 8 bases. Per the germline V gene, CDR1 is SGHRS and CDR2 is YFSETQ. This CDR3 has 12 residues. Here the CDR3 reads CASSGQGDGYSF. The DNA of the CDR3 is TGCGCCAGCAGCGGACAGGGAGATGGCTACTCCTTC.

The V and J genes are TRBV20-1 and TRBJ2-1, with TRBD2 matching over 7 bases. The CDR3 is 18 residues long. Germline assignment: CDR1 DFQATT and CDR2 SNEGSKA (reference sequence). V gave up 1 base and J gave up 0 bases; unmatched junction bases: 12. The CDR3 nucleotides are TGCAGTGCTAGAGGTAGCGGATCAGGGAGGGGCTCCTACAATGAGCAGTTCTTC. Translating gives CSARGSGSGRGSYNEQFF.

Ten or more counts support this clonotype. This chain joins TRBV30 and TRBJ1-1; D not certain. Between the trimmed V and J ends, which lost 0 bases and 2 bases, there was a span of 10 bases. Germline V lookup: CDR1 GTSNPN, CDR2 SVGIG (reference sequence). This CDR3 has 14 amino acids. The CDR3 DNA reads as TGTGCCTGGAGTGTAGGCAGTGCAAACACTGAAGCTTTCTTT. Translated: CAWSVGSANTEAFF.

The CDR3 sequence: CASTYFRGLYNSPLHF. The CDR3 region has the DNA TGTGCCAGCACCTATTTCAGGGGTCTCTATAATTCACCCCTCCACTTT. V and J are TRBV28 and TRBJ1-6; possibly TRBD1 for D (6 bases). V was cut by 7 bases and J by 3 bases, with 16 bases left in between. The CDR3 contains 16 residues. CDR1 and CDR2 (germline): MDHEN, SYDVKM.

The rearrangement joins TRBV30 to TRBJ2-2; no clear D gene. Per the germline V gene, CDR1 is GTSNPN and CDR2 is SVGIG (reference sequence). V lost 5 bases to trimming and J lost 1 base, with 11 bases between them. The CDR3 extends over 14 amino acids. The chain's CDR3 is CAWRLSGNTGELFF. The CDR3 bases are TGTGCCTGGCGTCTCTCAGGGAACACCGGGGAGCTGTTTTTT.

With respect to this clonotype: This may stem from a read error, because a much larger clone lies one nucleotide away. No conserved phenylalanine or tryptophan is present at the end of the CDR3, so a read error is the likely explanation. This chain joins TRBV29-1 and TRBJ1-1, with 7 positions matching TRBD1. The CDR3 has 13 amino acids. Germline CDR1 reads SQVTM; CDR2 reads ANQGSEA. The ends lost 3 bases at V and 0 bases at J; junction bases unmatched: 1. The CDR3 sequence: CSVDRGMNTEAFS. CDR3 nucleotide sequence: TGCAGCGTTGACAGGGGGATGAACACTGAAGCTTTCTCT.

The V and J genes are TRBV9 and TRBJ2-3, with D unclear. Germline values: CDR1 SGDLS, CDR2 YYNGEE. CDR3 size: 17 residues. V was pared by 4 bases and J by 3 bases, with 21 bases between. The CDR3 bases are TGTGCCAGCAGCCCCGCCCCAGCGCCAACGTCGACAGATACGCAGTATTTT. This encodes CASSPAPAPTSTDTQYF.

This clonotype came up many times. The CDR3 sequence: CASSEGRYEQYF. Written as DNA, the CDR3 is TGTGCCAGCAGTGAAGGGCGGTACGAGCAGTACTTC. V gene TRBV2 combines with J gene TRBJ2-7, with D unresolved. From germline, CDR1 is SNHLY and CDR2 FYNNEI. This CDR3 region has 12 residues. Deletions cut 1 base from V and 4 bases from J, with 5 bases between.